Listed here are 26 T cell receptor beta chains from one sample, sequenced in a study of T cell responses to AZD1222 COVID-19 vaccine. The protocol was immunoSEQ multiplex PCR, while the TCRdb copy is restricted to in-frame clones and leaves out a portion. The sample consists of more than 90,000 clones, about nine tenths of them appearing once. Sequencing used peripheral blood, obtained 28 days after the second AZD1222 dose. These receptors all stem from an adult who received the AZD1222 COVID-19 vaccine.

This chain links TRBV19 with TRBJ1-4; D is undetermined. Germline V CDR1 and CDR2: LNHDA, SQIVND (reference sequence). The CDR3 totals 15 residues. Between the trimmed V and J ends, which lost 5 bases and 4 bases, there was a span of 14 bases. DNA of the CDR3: TGTGCCAGTAGTCACCGCAGAGGACTTAATGAAAAACTGTTTTTT. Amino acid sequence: CASSHRRGLNEKLFF.

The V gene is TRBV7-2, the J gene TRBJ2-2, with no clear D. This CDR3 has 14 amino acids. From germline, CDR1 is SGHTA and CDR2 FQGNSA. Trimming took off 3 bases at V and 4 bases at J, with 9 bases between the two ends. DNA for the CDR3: TGTGCCAGCAGCTTCGTGACAACCACCGGGGAGCTGTTTTTT. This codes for CASSFVTTTGELFF.

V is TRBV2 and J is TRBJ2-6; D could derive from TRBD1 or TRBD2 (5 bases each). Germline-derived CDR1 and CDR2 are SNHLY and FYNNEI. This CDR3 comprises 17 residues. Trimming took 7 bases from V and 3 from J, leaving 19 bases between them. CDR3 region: CASTRPGVRGGANVLTF. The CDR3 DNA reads TGTGCCAGCACCCGACCGGGTGTGAGGGGTGGGGCCAACGTCCTGACTTTC.

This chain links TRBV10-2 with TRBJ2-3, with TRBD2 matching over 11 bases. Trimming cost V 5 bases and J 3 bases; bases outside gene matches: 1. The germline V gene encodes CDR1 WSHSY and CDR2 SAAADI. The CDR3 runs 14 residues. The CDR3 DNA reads TGCGCCAGCAGTCCTAGCGGGAGGACAGATACGCAGTATTTT. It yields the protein CASSPSGRTDTQYF.

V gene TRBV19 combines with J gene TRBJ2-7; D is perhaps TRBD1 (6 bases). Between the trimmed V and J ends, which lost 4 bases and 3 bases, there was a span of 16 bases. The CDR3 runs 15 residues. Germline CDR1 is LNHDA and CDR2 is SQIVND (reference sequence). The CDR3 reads CASSTLRDILYEQYF. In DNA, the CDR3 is TGTGCCAGTAGTACTCTCCGGGACATACTCTACGAGCAGTACTTC.

CDR3 sequence (DNA): TGCGCCAGCAGGCGGGCAACTAATGAAAAACTGTTTTTT. Encoded protein: CASRRATNEKLFF. The chain combines TRBV4-1 with TRBJ1-4; no clear D gene. This CDR3 is 13 amino acids long. Germline assignment: CDR1 MGHRA and CDR2 YSYEKL. V was pared by 6 bases and J by 0 bases, with 5 bases between.

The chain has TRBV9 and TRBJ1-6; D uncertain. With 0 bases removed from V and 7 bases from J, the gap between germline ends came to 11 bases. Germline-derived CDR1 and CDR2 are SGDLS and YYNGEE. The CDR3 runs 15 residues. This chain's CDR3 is CASSVEGRRNSPLHF. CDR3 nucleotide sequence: TGTGCCAGCAGCGTAGAGGGCAGAAGAAATTCACCCCTCCACTTT. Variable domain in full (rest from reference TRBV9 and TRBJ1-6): DSGVTQTPKHLITATGQRVTLRCSPRSGDLSVYWYQQSLDQGLQFLIQYYNGEERAKGNILERFSAQQFPDLHSELNLSSLELGDSALYFCASSVEGRRNSPLHFGNGTRLTVT.

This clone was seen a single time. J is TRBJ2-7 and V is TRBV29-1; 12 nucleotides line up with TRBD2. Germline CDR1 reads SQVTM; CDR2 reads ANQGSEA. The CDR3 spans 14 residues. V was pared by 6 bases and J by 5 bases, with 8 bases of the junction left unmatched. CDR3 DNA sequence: TGCAGCGTACTCAGACTAGCGGGAGAAGACGAGCAGTACTTC. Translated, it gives CSVLRLAGEDEQYF.

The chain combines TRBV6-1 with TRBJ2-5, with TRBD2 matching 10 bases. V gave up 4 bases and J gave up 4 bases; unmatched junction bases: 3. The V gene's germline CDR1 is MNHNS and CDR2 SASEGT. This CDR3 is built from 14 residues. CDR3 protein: CASSVAGGGETQYF. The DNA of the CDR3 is TGTGCCAGCAGTGTAGCGGGAGGTGGAGAGACCCAGTACTTC.

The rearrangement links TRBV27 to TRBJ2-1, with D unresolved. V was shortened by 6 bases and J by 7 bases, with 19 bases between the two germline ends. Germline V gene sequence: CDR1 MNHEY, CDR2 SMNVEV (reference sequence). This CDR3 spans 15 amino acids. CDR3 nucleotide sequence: TGTGCCAGCAGCCCCAATCCACCGCTTGGGAATGAGCAGTTCTTC. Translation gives CASSPNPPLGNEQFF.

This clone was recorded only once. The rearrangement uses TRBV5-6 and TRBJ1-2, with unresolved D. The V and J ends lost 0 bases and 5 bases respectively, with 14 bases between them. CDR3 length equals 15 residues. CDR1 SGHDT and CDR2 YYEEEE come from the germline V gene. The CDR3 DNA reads TGTGCCAGCAGCTTGGAGCAGGCTGGACCTTATGGCTACACCTTC. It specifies CASSLEQAGPYGYTF. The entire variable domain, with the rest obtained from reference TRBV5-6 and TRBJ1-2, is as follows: DAGVTQSPTHLIKTRGQQVTLRCSPKSGHDTVSWYQQALGQGPQFIFQYYEEEERQRGNFPDRFSGHQFPNYSSELNVNALLLGDSALYLCASSLEQAGPYGYTFGSGTRLTVV.

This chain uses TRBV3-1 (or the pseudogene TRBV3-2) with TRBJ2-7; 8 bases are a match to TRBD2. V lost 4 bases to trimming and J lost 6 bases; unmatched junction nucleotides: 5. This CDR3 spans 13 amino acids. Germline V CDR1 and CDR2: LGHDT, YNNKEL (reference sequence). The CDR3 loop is CASSPQTSGEQYF. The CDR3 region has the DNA TGTGCCAGCAGCCCGCAAACTAGCGGCGAGCAGTACTTC.

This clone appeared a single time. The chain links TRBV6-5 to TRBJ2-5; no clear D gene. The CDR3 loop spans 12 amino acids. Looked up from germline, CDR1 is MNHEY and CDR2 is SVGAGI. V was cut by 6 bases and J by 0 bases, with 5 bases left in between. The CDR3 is CASSEDQETQYF. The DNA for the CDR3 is TGTGCCAGCAGCGAGGACCAAGAGACCCAGTACTTC.

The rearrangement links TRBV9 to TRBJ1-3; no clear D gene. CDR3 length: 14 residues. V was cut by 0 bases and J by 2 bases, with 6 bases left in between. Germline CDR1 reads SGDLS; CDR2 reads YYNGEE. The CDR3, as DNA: TGTGCCAGCAGCGTAGAACCAGCTGGAAACACCATATATTTT. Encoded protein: CASSVEPAGNTIYF.

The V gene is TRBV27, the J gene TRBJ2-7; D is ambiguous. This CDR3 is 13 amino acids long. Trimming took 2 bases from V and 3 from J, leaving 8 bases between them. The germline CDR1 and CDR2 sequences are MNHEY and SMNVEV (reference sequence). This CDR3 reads CASSLSTNYEQYF. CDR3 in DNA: TGTGCCAGCAGTTTAAGCACGAACTACGAGCAGTACTTC.

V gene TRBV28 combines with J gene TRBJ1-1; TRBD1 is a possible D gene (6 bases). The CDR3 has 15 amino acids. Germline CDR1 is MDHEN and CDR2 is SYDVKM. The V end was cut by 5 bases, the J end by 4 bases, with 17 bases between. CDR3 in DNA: TGTGCCAGCAGTCACATTACAGGGTCGGGCACTGAAGCTTTCTTT. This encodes CASSHITGSGTEAFF.

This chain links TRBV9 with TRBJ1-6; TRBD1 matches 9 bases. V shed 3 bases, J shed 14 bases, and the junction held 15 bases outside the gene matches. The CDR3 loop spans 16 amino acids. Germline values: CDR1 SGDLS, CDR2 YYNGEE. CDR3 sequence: CASSGGTGSRRSTLHF. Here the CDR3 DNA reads TGTGCCAGCAGCGGTGGGACAGGGTCAAGGCGGTCAACCCTCCACTTT.

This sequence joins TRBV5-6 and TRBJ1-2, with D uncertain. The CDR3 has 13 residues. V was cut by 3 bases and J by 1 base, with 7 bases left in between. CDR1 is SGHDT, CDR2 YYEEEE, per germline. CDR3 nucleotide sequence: TGTGCCAGCAGCTCCGGGTTTAACTATGGCTACACCTTC. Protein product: CASSSGFNYGYTF.

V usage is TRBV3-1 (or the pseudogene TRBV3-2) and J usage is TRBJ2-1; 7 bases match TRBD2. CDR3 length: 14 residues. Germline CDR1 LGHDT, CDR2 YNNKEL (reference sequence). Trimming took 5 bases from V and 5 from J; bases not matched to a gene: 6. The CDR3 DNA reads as TGTGCCAGCAGCTCTAGCGGAGGCCACAATGAGCAGTTCTTC. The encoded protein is CASSSSGGHNEQFF.

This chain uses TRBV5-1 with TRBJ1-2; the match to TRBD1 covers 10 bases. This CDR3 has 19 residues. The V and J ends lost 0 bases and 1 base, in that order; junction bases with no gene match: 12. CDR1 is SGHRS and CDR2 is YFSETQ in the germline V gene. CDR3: CASSLDDRGLLNHNYGYTF. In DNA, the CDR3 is TGCGCCAGCAGCTTGGATGACAGGGGGCTCCTGAATCATAACTATGGCTACACCTTC.

The CDR3 DNA reads as TGTGCTAGTGGTTTGCTCAAACGAGGTGGTTTGGGTGAGCAGTTCTTC. Translating gives CASGLLKRGGLGEQFF. The V gene is TRBV12-5, the J gene TRBJ2-1, with unresolved D. This CDR3 comprises 16 residues. V lost 2 bases, J lost 9 bases, and 20 bases lay in between. Per germline, CDR1 LGHNT and CDR2 FRNRAP.

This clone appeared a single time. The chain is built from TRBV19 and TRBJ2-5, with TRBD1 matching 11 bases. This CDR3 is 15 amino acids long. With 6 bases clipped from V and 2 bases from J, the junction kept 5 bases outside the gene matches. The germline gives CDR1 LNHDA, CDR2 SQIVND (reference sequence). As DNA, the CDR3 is TGTGCCAGTAGGTCGGGACAGGGGGTTCAAGAGACCCAGTACTTC. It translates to CASRSGQGVQETQYF.

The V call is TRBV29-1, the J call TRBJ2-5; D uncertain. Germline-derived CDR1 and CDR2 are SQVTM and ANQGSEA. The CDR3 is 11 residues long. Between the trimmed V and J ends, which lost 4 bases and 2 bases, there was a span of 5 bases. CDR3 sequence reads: CSVGRQETQYF. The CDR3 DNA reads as TGCAGCGTTGGACGGCAAGAGACCCAGTACTTC.

CDR3 protein: CASSTSGRADTQYF. In DNA, the CDR3 is TGTGCCAGTTCCACTAGCGGGCGGGCAGATACGCAGTATTTT. The chain employs TRBV19 and TRBJ2-3; 9 nucleotides line up with TRBD2. J was trimmed by 4 bases and V by 8 bases; bases with no gene match: 7. The CDR3 contains 14 residues. Germline CDR1 LNHDA, CDR2 SQIVND (reference sequence).

The CDR3 bases are TGTGCCAGCTCACCCCGAGTGGAAGAGCAGTACTTC. Protein sequence: CASSPRVEEQYF. The chain joins TRBV18 to TRBJ2-7; D is uncertain. CDR1 and CDR2 (germline): KGHSH, LQKENI. V lost 3 bases and J lost 7, with 10 bases in between. This CDR3 contains 12 residues.

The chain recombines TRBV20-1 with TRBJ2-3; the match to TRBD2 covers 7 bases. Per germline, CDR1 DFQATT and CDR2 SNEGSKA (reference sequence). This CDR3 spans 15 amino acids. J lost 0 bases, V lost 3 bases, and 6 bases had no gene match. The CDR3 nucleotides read TGCAGTGCTAGTCCGGGACTATTTAGCACAGATACGCAGTATTTT. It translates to CSASPGLFSTDTQYF.